This T cell receptor beta chain was recovered during a study of cytomegalovirus exposure and HLA in healthy donors. The PCR ran on 60 Vbeta and 13 Jbeta primers. In the source study's methods: A later analysis counted around 74 million unique TCR beta chains, 10 million to 12 million shared. The assay was immunoSEQ multiplex PCR, and TCRdb's table has in-frame clones only and misses some. That table gives V, J and clone size, and the DNA gave D and trimming. Here the sample spans about 100,000 clones, about 80% being singletons. The V gene's germline CDR1 is SGHAT and CDR2 FQNNGV. The CDR3 has 16 residues. V was shortened by 4 bases and J by 0 bases, with 16 bases between the two germline ends.

The genes are TRBV11-2 and TRBJ2-7; D possibly corresponds to TRBD1 (5 bases). Source material: PBMCs. The source of this sequence is a female donor in good health and CMV-seropositive. This CDR3 reads CASSSTGSLSSYEQYF. CDR3 coding DNA: TGTGCCAGCAGCTCAACAGGCTCTCTAAGCTCCTACGAGCAGTACTTC.